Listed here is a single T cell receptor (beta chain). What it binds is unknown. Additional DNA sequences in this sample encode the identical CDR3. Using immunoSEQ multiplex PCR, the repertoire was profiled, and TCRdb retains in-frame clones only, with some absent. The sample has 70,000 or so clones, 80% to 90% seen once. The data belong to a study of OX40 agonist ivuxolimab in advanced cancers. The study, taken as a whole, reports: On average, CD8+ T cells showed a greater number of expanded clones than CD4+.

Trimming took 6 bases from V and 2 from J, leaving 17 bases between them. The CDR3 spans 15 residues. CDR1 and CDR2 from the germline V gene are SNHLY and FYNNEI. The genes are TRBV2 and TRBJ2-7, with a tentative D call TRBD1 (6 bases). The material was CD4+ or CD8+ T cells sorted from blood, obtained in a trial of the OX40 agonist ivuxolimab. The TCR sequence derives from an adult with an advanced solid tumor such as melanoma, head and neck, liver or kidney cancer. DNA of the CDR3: TGTGCCAGCAGCGCGGAAGCCAGGGGACCCTACGAGCAGTACTTC. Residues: CASSAEARGPYEQYF.